The rows below give T cell receptor beta chains drawn from one sample of a study of blood T cell repertoires in COVID-19. Profiling relied on immunoSEQ multiplex PCR, and the TCRdb table lists in-frame clones only, not all of them. Here the sample spans more than 250,000 clones, 65% to 90% being singletons. Input material: PBMCs or T cells enriched from blood (not recorded which). These receptors originate from a woman between 18 and 30 years old who had recovered from COVID-19. CDR3s include the opening cysteine and the closing phenylalanine or tryptophan. The D gene is left open where the match is weak. Size is stated for part of the rows, as once, few or many counts, or as a class when the clone is expanded.

>14|.|TRBJ1-2|TRBD1|TRBV5-8
TGTGCCAGCAGCTTGCCGGACAGGTACTATGGCTACACCTTC
CASSLPDRYYGYTF
>15|.|TRBJ1-1|TRBD1|TRBV2
TGTGCCAGCACTGGGGGACAGGGGTCATATACTGAAGCTTTCTTT
CASTGGQGSYTEAFF
>13|.|TRBJ2-7|TRBD1|TRBV2
TGTGCCAGCAGAGGGACAGGGGACTACGAGCAGTACTTC
CASRGTGDYEQYF
>15|.|TRBJ1-5|TRBD1|TRBV2
TGTGCCAGCACTAATACAGGGGGATTCGGTCAGCCCCAGCATTTT
CASTNTGGFGQPQHF
>13|few|TRBJ1-1|.|TRBV14
TGTGCCAGCAGCCAGGGCATGAACACTGAAGCTTTCTTT
CASSQGMNTEAFF
>16|.|TRBJ2-3|TRBD2|TRBV7-2
TGTGCCAGCAGCTTAGATCCTAGCGGGGGCACAGATACGCAGTATTTT
CASSLDPSGGTDTQYF
>15|once|TRBJ1-1|TRBD1|TRBV6-5
TGTGCCAGCAGGAGGGACAGGGTTATGAACACTGAAGCTTTCTTT
CASRRDRVMNTEAFF
>15|.|TRBJ2-5|.|TRBV7-2
TGTGCCAGCAGCTTAAATAGGGACTACCAAGAGACCCAGTACTTC
CASSLNRDYQETQYF
>15|.|TRBJ1-5|.|TRBV6-5
TGTGCCAGCAGATCGACAGGAGGTATTGATCAGCCCCAGCATTTT
CASRSTGGIDQPQHF
>15|.|TRBJ1-4|.|TRBV15
TGTGCCACCAGGTCTCGGGAGGGGGCTAATGAAAAACTGTTTTTT
CATRSREGANEKLFF
>16|.|TRBJ1-4|.|TRBV5-4
TGTGCCAGCAGCTTGGGCCAGGGGCCCCCTAATGAAAAACTGTTTTTT
CASSLGQGPPNEKLFF